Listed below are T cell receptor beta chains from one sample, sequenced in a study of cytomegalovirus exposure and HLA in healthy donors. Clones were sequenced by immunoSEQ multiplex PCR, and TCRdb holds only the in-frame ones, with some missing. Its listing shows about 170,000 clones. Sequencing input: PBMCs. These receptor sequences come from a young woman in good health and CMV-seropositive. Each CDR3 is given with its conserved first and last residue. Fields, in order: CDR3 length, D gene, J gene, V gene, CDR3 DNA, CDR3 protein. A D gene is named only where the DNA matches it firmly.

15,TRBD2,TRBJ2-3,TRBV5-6,TGTGCCAGCAGCTTCGGGACTAGCGGTGCAGATACGCAGTATTTT,CASSFGTSGADTQYF
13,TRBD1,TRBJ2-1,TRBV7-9,TGTGCCAGCAGCCGGGGACAGGGGAATGAGCAGTTCTTC,CASSRGQGNEQFF
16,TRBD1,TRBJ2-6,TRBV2,TGTGCCAGCGGGGGCAGGGGGCTAGGTGGGGCCAACGTCCTGACTTTC,CASGGRGLGGANVLTF
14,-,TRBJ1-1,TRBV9,TGTGCCAGCAGCGTAGAAGTCCGGGACACTGAAGCTTTCTTT,CASSVEVRDTEAFF
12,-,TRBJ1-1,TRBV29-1,TGCAGCGTTGAACAGGGGATGGCTGAAGCTTTCTTT,CSVEQGMAEAFF
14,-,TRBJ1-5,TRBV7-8,TGTGCCAGCAGCTTAGAATTGTTAGGAGAGGGAAAGCATTTT,CASSLELLGEGKHF
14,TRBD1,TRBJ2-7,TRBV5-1,TGCGCCAGCACATGGGGACAGGGAGGGGCCGAGCAGTACTTC,CASTWGQGGAEQYF
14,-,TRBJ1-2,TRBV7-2,TGTGCCAGCAGCTTAGGGGACTACAGGGATGGCTACACCTTC,CASSLGDYRDGYTF
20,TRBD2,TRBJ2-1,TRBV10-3,TGTGCCATCAGTAGACCACCTAGCGGGAGGGACACTGGGTCCTACAATGAGCAGTTCTTC,CAISRPPSGRDTGSYNEQFF
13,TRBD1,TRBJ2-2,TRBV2,TGTGCCAGCAGCGACAGGGTGGACGGGGAGCTGTTTTTT,CASSDRVDGELFF
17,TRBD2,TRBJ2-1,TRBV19,TGTGCCAGTAGTAGCCGAGCGGGGTGGCGGGAGTACAATGAGCAGTTCTTC,CASSSRAGWREYNEQFF
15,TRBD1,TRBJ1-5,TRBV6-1,TGTGCCAGCAGTGAAAACAGGGGAGGCAATCAGCCCCAGCATTTT,CASSENRGGNQPQHF
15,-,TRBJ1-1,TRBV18,TGTGCCAGCTCACCGCGGGCACGGGAGAACACTGAAGCTTTCTTT,CASSPRARENTEAFF
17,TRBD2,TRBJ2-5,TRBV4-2,TGTGCCAGCAGCCAAGGGTTAGTCGGGGGGGCAGAAGAGACCCAGTACTTC,CASSQGLVGGAEETQYF
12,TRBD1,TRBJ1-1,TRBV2,TGTGCCAGCAATGGACAGGTAGCTGAAGCTTTCTTT,CASNGQVAEAFF
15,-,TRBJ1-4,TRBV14,TGTGCCAGCAGCCAGGGAAGGGGATTGATCGAAAAACTGTTTTTT,CASSQGRGLIEKLFF